This entry is about one TCR beta chain. Antigen: not known. This entry comes from a study of CD4 T cells in relation to SARS-CoV-2 and coronaviruses. Study background: No peptide or an HIV-1 Nef peptide pool served as negative control. Crossreactive spike epitopes shared across donors were mapped to their HLA restriction.

Germline CDR1 and CDR2: SNHLY and FYNNEI. The CDR3 has 13 amino acids. Trimming cost V 6 bases and J 8 bases; bases outside gene matches: 5. The method was immunoSEQ multiplex PCR; TCRdb's version includes in-frame clones alone and lacks a portion of them. The table lists roughly 18,000 clones, approximately 77% of them singletons. The unexposed donors gave CD4+ T cells in about 2011-2018, prior to COVID-19. After ten to eleven days of culture, CD4+ T cells were isolated. Testing used SARS-CoV-2 S/N and four cold-coronavirus spikes on unexposed-donor CD4+ T cells, cells permitting. Study-level findings and limits: Crossreactivity was assessed only for spike protein, not other viral proteins.

The chain is built from TRBV2 and TRBJ1-4, with 8 bases identical to TRBD1. Sequenced sample: CD4+ T cells from PBMCs, cultured in vitro. The TCR originated in a human donor in good health. The chain's CDR3 is CASSTGGGEKLFF. In nucleotides, the CDR3 is TGTGCCAGCAGCACAGGGGGAGGGGAAAAACTGTTTTTT.